The 27 T cell receptor beta chains below all came from one sample that was sequenced in a study of blood T cell repertoires in COVID-19. This table comes from immunoSEQ multiplex PCR, and its TCRdb copy is limited to in-frame clones, with some not included. This table has 350,000 or so clones, 90% appearing once. Sequencing was performed on peripheral blood. The receptor set was obtained from a man between 18 and 35 years old with active or convalescent COVID-19.

The chain joins TRBV6-5 to TRBJ2-7; TRBD1 agrees at 8 bases. Losses at the gene ends were 6 bases for V and 3 bases for J; bases not matched to a gene: 4. From germline, CDR1 is MNHEY and CDR2 SVGAGI. This CDR3 is built from 13 residues. CDR3 DNA sequence: TGTGCCAGCAGACCAACAGGGGGCTACGAGCAGTACTTC. It is translated as CASRPTGGYEQYF.

V usage is TRBV28 and J usage is TRBJ1-1; 7 bases match TRBD1. J gave up 7 bases and V 6 bases, and 11 bases lay outside the gene matches. The germline V gene encodes CDR1 MDHEN and CDR2 SYDVKM. The CDR3 consists of 14 residues. CDR3: CASRTTGPGGEAFF. The CDR3 nucleotides read TGTGCCAGCAGAACAACAGGCCCAGGGGGTGAAGCTTTCTTT.

The chain recombines TRBV4-1 with TRBJ1-5, with TRBD1 as a possible D gene (5 bases). Trimming pared 0 bases from V and 7 bases from J, leaving 13 bases between. The CDR3 covers 15 residues. Germline values: CDR1 MGHRA, CDR2 YSYEKL. The CDR3 DNA reads TGCGCCAGCAGCCAAGATATCGGGGCGGGGCAGCCCCAGCATTTT. This gives the protein CASSQDIGAGQPQHF.

J is TRBJ2-1 and V is TRBV19; 13 bases are a match to TRBD2. Germline trimming cut 5 bases from V and 4 bases from J; bases unmatched to any gene: 5. CDR1 LNHDA and CDR2 SQIVND come from the germline V gene (reference sequence). The CDR3 runs to 16 residues. The CDR3 nucleotides are TGTGCCAGTAGTGCCCGACTAGCGGGGGGTTACAATGAGCAGTTCTTC. Protein sequence: CASSARLAGGYNEQFF.

This clone showed up just a few times. The rearrangement links TRBV7-6 to TRBJ1-6, with D unclear. Germline CDR1 SGHVS, CDR2 FNYEAQ. V gave up 5 bases and J gave up 10 bases, with 18 bases separating them. This CDR3 has 15 amino acids. In DNA form, the CDR3 reads TGTGCCAGCAGCCCAGATGAGGGCATACGGTCACCCCTCCACTTT. Translation gives CASSPDEGIRSPLHF.

This chain links TRBV2 with TRBJ2-5; D is possibly TRBD1 (6 bases). V was trimmed by 6 bases and J by 1 base, leaving 12 bases between them. CDR1 is SNHLY, CDR2 FYNNEI, per germline. This CDR3 spans 14 amino acids. The CDR3 here is CASSLGQSQETQYF. The CDR3 nucleotides are TGTGCCAGCAGCCTTGGACAGAGCCAAGAGACCCAGTACTTC. Filled out from reference TRBV2 and TRBJ2-5, the complete variable domain reads EPEVTQTPSHQVTQMGQEVILRCVPISNHLYFYWYRQILGQKVEFLVSFYNNEISEKSEIFDDQFSVERPDGSNFTLKIRSTKLEDSAMYFCASSLGQSQETQYFGPGTRLLVL.

The genes are TRBV25-1 and TRBJ1-5; no firm D call. Trimming took off 0 bases at V and 5 bases at J, with 8 bases between the two ends. The CDR3 spans 14 residues. Looked up from germline, CDR1 is MGHDK and CDR2 is SYGVNS. The CDR3 nucleotides are TGTGCCAGCAGTGAATATACACAGTATCAGCCCCAGCATTTT. This encodes CASSEYTQYQPQHF.

The J gene is TRBJ1-2, the V gene TRBV4-2; D is uncertain. V was trimmed by 7 bases and J by 7 bases, leaving 22 bases between them. Germline V gene sequence: CDR1 LGHNA, CDR2 YNFKEQ. The length of the CDR3 is 15 residues. CDR3 DNA sequence: TGTGCCAGCATCTTTGCTCGTGGCAGTGCAACTGGCTACACCTTC. It encodes CASIFARGSATGYTF.

The chain couples TRBV6-5 to TRBJ1-5; the D is unclear. This CDR3 has 14 amino acids. CDR1 is MNHEY and CDR2 is SVGAGI in the germline V gene. The ends were cut back, 4 bases at V and 1 base at J, with 8 bases in the middle. The CDR3 DNA reads TGTGCCAGCAGTTCGACACCCAGCAATCAGCCCCAGCATTTT. Translation: CASSSTPSNQPQHF.

This clone appeared a single time. The rearrangement uses TRBV6-2 or TRBV6-3 and TRBJ2-5; 9 nucleotides align to TRBD2. The J segment lost 4 bases and the V segment lost 6 bases, leaving 12 bases of the junction unmatched. The CDR3 is made up of 16 amino acids. The germline V gene has CDR1 MNHEY and CDR2 SVGEGT. The CDR3 sequence: CASSRPAGGIRETQYF. CDR3 DNA sequence: TGTGCCAGCAGCCGCCCGGCGGGGGGGATTCGAGAGACCCAGTACTTC.

The rearrangement joins TRBV2 to TRBJ2-3; TRBD2 agrees at 10 bases. The germline gives CDR1 SNHLY, CDR2 FYNNEI. With 7 bases clipped from V and 8 bases from J, the junction kept 15 bases outside the gene matches. The CDR3 length is 16 residues. The CDR3 DNA sequence: TGTGCCAGCATCCTCGGCGCTAGCGGGAGACAACTTACGCAGTATTTT. It encodes CASILGASGRQLTQYF.

The V gene is TRBV27, the J gene TRBJ1-2, with TRBD1 matching 7 bases. V was pared by 2 bases and J by 3 bases, with 6 bases of the junction left unmatched. The CDR3 is made up of 15 amino acids. Per the germline V gene, CDR1 is MNHEY and CDR2 is SMNVEV (reference sequence). CDR3 region: CASSLRGRGYYGYTF. The DNA for the CDR3 is TGTGCCAGCAGTTTAAGGGGGCGAGGGTACTATGGCTACACCTTC.

The J gene is TRBJ1-1, the V gene TRBV5-6; D unresolved. Between the trimmed V and J ends, which lost 4 bases and 1 base, there was a span of 11 bases. The CDR3 covers 14 residues. Germline V gives CDR1 SGHDT, CDR2 YYEEEE. The CDR3 DNA reads as TGTGCCAGCAGCAGCCGCGAGAAGAACACTGAAGCTTTCTTT. Protein: CASSSREKNTEAFF.

This chain uses TRBV11-2 with TRBJ2-1, with 8 bases that match TRBD2. Trimming took 5 bases from V and 9 from J; bases not matched to a gene: 18. CDR1 and CDR2 (germline): SGHAT, FQNNGV. This CDR3 has 17 amino acids. CDR3 coding DNA: TGTGCCAGCAGCCCACCTAGGTTGAGTCTAGCGGGTCCTGAGCAGTTCTTC. Amino acid sequence: CASSPPRLSLAGPEQFF.

CDR3 sequence reads: CASSPWGEGEAFF. The CDR3 nucleotides read TGTGCCAGCAGCCCTTGGGGGGAGGGTGAAGCTTTCTTT. The chain uses TRBV7-2 and TRBJ1-1, with a tentative D call TRBD1 (5 bases). The V end lost 5 bases, the J end lost 7 bases, and 14 bases lay between the germline ends. Germline CDR1 reads SGHTA; CDR2 reads FQGNSA. This CDR3 has 13 amino acids.

The chain uses TRBV28 and TRBJ2-3; D possibly corresponds to TRBD1 (6 bases). V lost 5 bases and J lost 4, with 16 bases in between. CDR1 is MDHEN, CDR2 SYDVKM, per germline. CDR3 length equals 15 residues. CDR3 in DNA: TGTGCCAGCAGTCGAGGGGGAGACCCCCCAGATACGCAGTATTTT. This codes for CASSRGGDPPDTQYF.

This clone appeared a single time. The V call is TRBV19, the J call TRBJ1-4, with a tentative D call TRBD1 (5 bases). Deletions cut 6 bases from V and 6 bases from J, with 17 bases between. Germline V CDR1 and CDR2: LNHDA, SQIVND (reference sequence). The length of the CDR3 is 15 residues. In DNA, the CDR3 is TGTGCCAGTAGCCGGAAAGGGGAGGGAGATGAAAAACTGTTTTTT. Residues: CASSRKGEGDEKLFF.

The chain joins TRBV5-4 to TRBJ2-1, with TRBD2 matching over 11 bases. The CDR3 is made up of 15 amino acids. V lost 6 bases, J lost 7 bases, and 9 bases stayed unmatched. CDR1 and CDR2 (germline): SGHNT, YYREEE (reference sequence). CDR3 DNA: TGTGCCAGCACTCTTACTAGCGGGAGTAGAAATGAGCAGTTCTTC. This gives the protein CASTLTSGSRNEQFF. The entire variable domain, with the rest obtained from reference TRBV5-4 and TRBJ2-1, is as follows: ETGVTQSPTHLIKTRGQQVTLRCSSQSGHNTVSWYQQALGQGPQFIFQYYREEENGRGNFPPRFSGLQFPNYSSELNVNALELDDSALYLCASTLTSGSRNEQFFGPGTRLTVL.

This clone was seen a handful of times. The rearrangement links TRBV10-3 to TRBJ1-3; unclear D gene. The CDR3 sequence is 12 residues long. Trimming left V 8 bases short and J 4 bases short, with 9 bases between. Germline assignment: CDR1 ENHRY and CDR2 SYGVKD. CDR3 protein: CAISEGGNTIYF. DNA of the CDR3: TGTGCCATCTCTGAGGGAGGAAACACCATATATTTT.

V and J are TRBV20-1 and TRBJ1-2, with D maybe TRBD1 (5 bases). This CDR3 comprises 14 residues. Germline V lookup: CDR1 DFQATT, CDR2 SNEGSKA (reference sequence). V gave up 3 bases and J gave up 0 bases, with 11 bases separating them. The CDR3 is CSASSLGPNYGYTF. The CDR3 nucleotides read TGCAGTGCTAGTTCTTTGGGGCCTAACTATGGCTACACCTTC.

This clone showed up just once. The genes are TRBV5-6 and TRBJ2-7, with 10 bases lining up with TRBD1. J lost 3 bases, V lost 6 bases, and 9 bases had no gene match. CDR3 length: 15 residues. From germline, CDR1 is SGHDT and CDR2 YYEEEE. The CDR3 reads CASTTPGQGNYEQYF. The CDR3 DNA is TGTGCCAGCACTACCCCGGGACAGGGGAACTACGAGCAGTACTTC.

In this sample, this clone turned up once. The V call is TRBV19, the J call TRBJ2-7; 8 bases line up with TRBD1. The CDR3 extends over 15 amino acids. V shed 5 bases, J shed 7 bases, and the junction held 13 bases outside the gene matches. Germline V gene data show CDR1 as LNHDA and CDR2 as SQIVND (reference sequence). In DNA form, the CDR3 reads TGTGCCAGTAGTGATCCCGGGGGACAGGTCCATGAGCAGTACTTC. Protein: CASSDPGGQVHEQYF.

The rearrangement uses TRBV5-4 and TRBJ2-1; tentatively, D is TRBD2 (6 bases). This CDR3 has 11 residues. Looked up from germline, CDR1 is SGHNT and CDR2 is YYREEE (reference sequence). Trimming pared 7 bases from V and 9 bases from J, leaving 11 bases between. The CDR3 loop reads CASRLGLEQFF. In DNA, the CDR3 is TGTGCCAGCCGACTAGGTCTTGAGCAGTTCTTC.

The chain couples TRBV10-2 to TRBJ1-5, with no clear D. CDR1 is WSHSY, CDR2 SAAADI, per germline. V shed 6 bases and J shed 3 bases, with 15 bases lying between them. CDR3 length: 15 amino acids. CDR3 loop: CASRTGINNNQPQHF. As DNA, the CDR3 is TGCGCCAGCAGAACCGGGATAAATAACAATCAGCCCCAGCATTTT.

The J gene is TRBJ2-7, the V gene TRBV4-3; D is possibly TRBD2 (6 bases). The V gene's germline CDR1 is LGHNA and CDR2 YSLEER. The CDR3 loop spans 13 amino acids. V was clipped by 4 bases and J by 2 bases, with 9 bases between them. CDR3 region: CASSPGLTYEQYF. The CDR3 bases are TGCGCCAGCAGCCCTGGACTAACCTACGAGCAGTACTTC.

This chain links TRBV5-1 with TRBJ1-5; 8 bases align to TRBD1. The length of the CDR3 is 15 residues. Germline V gives CDR1 SGHRS, CDR2 YFSETQ. Trimming at V came to 5 bases and at J to 4 bases, leaving 8 bases not matched to a gene. The CDR3 nucleotides are TGCGCCAGCAGTCCCGGGACAGGAATAAATCAGCCCCAGCATTTT. It codes for CASSPGTGINQPQHF.

The gene calls are TRBV7-8 and TRBJ1-5; D is undetermined. The length of the CDR3 is 14 residues. Deletions cut 5 bases from V and 2 bases from J, with 10 bases between. The germline CDR1 and CDR2 sequences are SGHVS and FQNEAQ. The CDR3 DNA is TGTGCCAGCAGCCAATCCGGGGGCAATCAGCCCCAGCATTTT. It translates to CASSQSGGNQPQHF.